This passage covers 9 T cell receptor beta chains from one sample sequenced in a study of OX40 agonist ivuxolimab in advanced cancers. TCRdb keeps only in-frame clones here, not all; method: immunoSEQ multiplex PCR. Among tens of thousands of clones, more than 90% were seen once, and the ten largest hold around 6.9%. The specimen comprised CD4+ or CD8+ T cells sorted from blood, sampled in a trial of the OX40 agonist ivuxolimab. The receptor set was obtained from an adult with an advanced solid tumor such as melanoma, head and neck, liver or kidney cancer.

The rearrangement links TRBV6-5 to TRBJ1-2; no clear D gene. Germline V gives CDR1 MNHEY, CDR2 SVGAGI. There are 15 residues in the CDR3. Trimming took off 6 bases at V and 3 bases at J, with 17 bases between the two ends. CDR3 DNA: TGTGCCAGCAGCCACCTATTGGCTGGGGACTATGGCTACACCTTC. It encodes CASSHLLAGDYGYTF.

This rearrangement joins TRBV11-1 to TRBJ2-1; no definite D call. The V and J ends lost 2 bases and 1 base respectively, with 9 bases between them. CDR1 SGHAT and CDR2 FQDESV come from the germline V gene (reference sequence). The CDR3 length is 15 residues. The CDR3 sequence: CASSLLLGSYNEQFF. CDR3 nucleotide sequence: TGTGCCAGCAGCTTACTACTGGGTTCCTACAATGAGCAGTTCTTC.

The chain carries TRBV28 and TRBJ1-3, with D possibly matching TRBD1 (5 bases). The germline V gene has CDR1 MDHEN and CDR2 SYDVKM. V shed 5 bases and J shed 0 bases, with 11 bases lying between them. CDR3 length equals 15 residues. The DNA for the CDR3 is TGTGCCAGCAGTCCCAGGGTAAACTCTGGAAACACCATATATTTT. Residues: CASSPRVNSGNTIYF.

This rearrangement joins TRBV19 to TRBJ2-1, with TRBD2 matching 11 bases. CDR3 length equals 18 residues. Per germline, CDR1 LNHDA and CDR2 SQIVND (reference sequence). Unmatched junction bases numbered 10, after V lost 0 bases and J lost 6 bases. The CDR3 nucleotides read TGTGCCAGTAGTATAGAGAGACTAGCGGGATCGGCCTCCAATGAGCAGTTCTTC. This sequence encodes CASSIERLAGSASNEQFF.

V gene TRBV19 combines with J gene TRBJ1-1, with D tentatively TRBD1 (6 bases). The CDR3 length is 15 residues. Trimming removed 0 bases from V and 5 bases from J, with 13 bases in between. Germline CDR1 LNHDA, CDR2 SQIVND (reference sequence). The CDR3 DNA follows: TGTGCCAGTAGTATAGATAGCAGGGGCCATACTGAAGCTTTCTTT. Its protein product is CASSIDSRGHTEAFF.

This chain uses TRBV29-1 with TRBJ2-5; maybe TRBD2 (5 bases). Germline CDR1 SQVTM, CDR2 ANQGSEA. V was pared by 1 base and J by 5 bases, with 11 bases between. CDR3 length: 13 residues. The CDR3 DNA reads TGCAGCGTTGAAGTACGAGGGCGGGAGACCCAGTACTTC. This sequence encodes CSVEVRGRETQYF.

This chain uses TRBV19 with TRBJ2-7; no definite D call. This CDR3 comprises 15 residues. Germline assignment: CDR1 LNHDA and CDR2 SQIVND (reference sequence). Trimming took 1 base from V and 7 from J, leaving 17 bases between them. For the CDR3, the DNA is TGTGCCAGTAGTATAGCAGTTGGGATCCAGGTTGAGCAGTACTTC. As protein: CASSIAVGIQVEQYF.

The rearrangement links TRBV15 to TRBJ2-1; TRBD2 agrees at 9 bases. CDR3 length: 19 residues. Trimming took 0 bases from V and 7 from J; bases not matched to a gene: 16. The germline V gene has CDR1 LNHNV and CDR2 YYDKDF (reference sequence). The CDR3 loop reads CATSRDIGSGGLRENEQFF. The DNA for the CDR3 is TGTGCCACCAGCAGAGATATAGGTAGCGGGGGCCTCCGGGAAAATGAGCAGTTCTTC.

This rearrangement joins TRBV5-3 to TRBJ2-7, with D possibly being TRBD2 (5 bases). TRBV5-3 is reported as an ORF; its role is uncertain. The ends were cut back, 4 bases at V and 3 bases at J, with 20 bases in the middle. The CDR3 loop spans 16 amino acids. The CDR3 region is CARSHHMSGGGYEQYF. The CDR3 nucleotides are TGTGCCAGAAGCCACCACATGTCGGGCGGAGGCTACGAGCAGTACTTC.